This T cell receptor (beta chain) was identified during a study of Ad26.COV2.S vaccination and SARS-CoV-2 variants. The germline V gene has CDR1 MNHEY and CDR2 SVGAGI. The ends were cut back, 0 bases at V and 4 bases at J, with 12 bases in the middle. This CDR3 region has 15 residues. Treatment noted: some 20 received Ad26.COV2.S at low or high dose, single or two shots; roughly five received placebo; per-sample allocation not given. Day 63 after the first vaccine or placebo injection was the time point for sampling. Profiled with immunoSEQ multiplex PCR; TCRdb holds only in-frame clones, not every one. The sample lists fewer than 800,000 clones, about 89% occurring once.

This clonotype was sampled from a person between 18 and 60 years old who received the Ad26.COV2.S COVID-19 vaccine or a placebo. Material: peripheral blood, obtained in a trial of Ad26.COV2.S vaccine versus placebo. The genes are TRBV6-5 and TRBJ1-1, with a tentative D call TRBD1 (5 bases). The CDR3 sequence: CASSYSKAGRTEAFF. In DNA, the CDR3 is TGTGCCAGCAGTTACTCGAAGGCAGGGCGCACTGAAGCTTTCTTT.